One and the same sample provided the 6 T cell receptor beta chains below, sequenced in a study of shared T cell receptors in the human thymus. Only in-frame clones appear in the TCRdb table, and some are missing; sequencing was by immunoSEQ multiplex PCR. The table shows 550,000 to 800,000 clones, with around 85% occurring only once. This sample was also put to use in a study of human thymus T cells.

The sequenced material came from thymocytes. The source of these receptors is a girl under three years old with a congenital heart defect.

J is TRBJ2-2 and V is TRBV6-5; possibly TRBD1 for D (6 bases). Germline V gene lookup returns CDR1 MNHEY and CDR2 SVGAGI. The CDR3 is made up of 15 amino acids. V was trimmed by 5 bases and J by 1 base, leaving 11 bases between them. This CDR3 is CASSHRALNTGELFF. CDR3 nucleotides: TGTGCCAGCAGTCACAGGGCTTTGAACACCGGGGAGCTGTTTTTT.

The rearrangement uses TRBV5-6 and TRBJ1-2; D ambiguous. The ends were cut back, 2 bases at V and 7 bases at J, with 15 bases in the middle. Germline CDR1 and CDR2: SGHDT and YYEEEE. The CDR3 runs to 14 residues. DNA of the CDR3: TGTGCCAGCAGCTTTGGCCCTCCCGGGTGTGGCTACACCTTC. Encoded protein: CASSFGPPGCGYTF.

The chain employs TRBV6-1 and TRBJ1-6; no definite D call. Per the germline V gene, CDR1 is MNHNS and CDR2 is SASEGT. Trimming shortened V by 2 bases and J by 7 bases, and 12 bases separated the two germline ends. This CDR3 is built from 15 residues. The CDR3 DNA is TGTGCCAGCAGTGAAATGCCCCGGGTAAATTCACCCCTCCACTTT. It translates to CASSEMPRVNSPLHF.

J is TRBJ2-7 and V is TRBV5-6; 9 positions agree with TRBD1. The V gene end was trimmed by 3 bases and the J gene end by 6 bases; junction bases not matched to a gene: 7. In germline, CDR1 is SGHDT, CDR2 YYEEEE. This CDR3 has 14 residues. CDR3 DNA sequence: TGTGCCAGCAGCTATGGGGACAGGGTGTGCGAGCAGTACTTC. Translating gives CASSYGDRVCEQYF.

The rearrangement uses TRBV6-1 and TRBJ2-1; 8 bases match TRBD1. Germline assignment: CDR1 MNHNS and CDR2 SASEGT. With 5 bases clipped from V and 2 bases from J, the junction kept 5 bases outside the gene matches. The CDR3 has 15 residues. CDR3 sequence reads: CASSRTGGPYNEQFF. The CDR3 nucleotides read TGTGCCAGCAGTCGAACAGGGGGTCCCTACAATGAGCAGTTCTTC.

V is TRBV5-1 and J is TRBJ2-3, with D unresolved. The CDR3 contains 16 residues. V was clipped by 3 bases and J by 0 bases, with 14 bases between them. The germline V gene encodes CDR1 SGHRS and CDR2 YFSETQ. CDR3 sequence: CASSSPVGPSTDTQYF. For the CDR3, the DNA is TGCGCCAGCAGCTCCCCCGTTGGCCCTAGCACAGATACGCAGTATTTT.